One T cell receptor beta chain is described in this entry. This clonotype has more than one count but fewer than ten. This receptor's antigen is unknown. One base away there is no much larger clone; base qualities are not given. This was a case-control study nested in a cohort of healthcare workers in London, UK, who had nasopharyngeal swab PCR tests and blood samples taken every week. Healthcare workers were recruited between 23 and 31 March 2020, during the week of the UK lockdown, and were followed weekly for up to 16 weeks. These data come from a study of early T cells in non-severe SARS-CoV-2 infection (dated by TCRdb to about 2021). About the study as a whole: Because TCR sequencing relied on bulk RNA taken from unsorted whole blood, pairing of alpha and beta chains was not possible. Points the paper makes about the study in general: VDJdb matching was skewed toward anti-spike CD8 responses, so virus-specific expansions were likely underestimated and private and CD4 specificities were missed.

Library construction relied on 5' RACE. Instrument used: NextSeq 500. To correct for sequencing error and PCR bias, the TCR library protocol tagged individual cDNA molecules with unique molecular identifiers. Both TCR alpha and beta chains were sequenced, and tight co-correlation was observed between alpha and beta sequence abundances in each sample. In the original analysis: Decombinator V4 was used to annotate TCR sequences for V gene, J gene and CDR3. Expanded TCRs were defined as changing significantly between any two time points under a Poisson model with p below 0.0001. TCR abundances were normalised to the total number of TCRs sequenced per sample and were expressed as counts per million. TRAV1-2 paired with TRAJ12, TRAJ20 or TRAJ33 defined MAIT TCRs, while TRAV10 paired with TRAJ18 defined iNKT TCRs. VDJdb, accessed on 1 November 2021, was searched for TCRs annotated for CMV, EBV and SARS-CoV-2, and TCRs annotated for more than one antigen were excluded. The public reads were run again by TCRdb, first through fastp at Q25 and then through MiXCR, and only productive beta chains were kept. Here each entry gathers all rows of one CDR3 protein and keeps the most common genes and DNA. The V and J calls shown here were made by TCRdb, not taken from the authors' results. Recorded for this sample are roughly 66,000 distinct CDR3 sequences; over 8% of them occurred a single time. Jointly, the top ten make up under 4% of the sample.

The germline V gene provides CDR1 MDHEN and CDR2 SYDVKM. V is pared back by 2 bases and J by 6 bases, with 14 bases lying between the germline termini. Reading from cysteine to phenylalanine, the CDR3 counts 14 amino acids. The sequence is cut down to CDR3 DNA, 42 bases in frame from base 1. The sample comprised whole blood. The V and J genes are TRBV28 and TRBJ2-7, with TRBD1 perhaps the D gene, on 5 matching bases. This clonotype was sampled from an adult who was a healthcare worker with PCR-confirmed SARS-CoV-2 infection or an uninfected control (not recorded which). The nucleotide sequence reads TGTGCCAGCAGTTTACGGACAATTTACCCCGAGCAGTACTTC. Its translation reads: CASSLRTIYPEQYF.